The 18 T cell receptor beta chains below come from one sample, sequenced in a study of response to subunit inactivated influenza vaccine. TCRdb fed the RT-PCR reads into MiXCR, producing one record per CDR3 protein. The profile shows 650,000 to 850,000 distinct CDR3 sequences, approximately 15% of them singletons. This specimen consisted of PBMCs from blood, obtained less than 15 days before vaccination. These receptors originate from a man in his fifties who received an inactivated influenza vaccine.

The rearrangement joins TRBV10-3 to TRBJ2-3; 16 positions agree with TRBD2. Trimming at V came to 6 bases and at J to 3 bases, leaving 6 bases not matched to a gene. This CDR3 has 17 amino acids. Germline V gene data show CDR1 as ENHRY and CDR2 as SYGVKD. The CDR3 sequence is CAIRGTSGGAKTDTQYF. CDR3 coding DNA: TGTGCCATCAGGGGGACTAGCGGGGGGGCCAAAACAGATACGCAGTATTTT.

The V and J genes are TRBV4-2 and TRBJ2-1; 9 bases agree with TRBD2. This CDR3 has 16 residues. Germline V gene sequence: CDR1 LGHNA, CDR2 YNFKEQ. V lost 3 bases and J lost 5; bases outside the gene matches: 8. CDR3 in DNA: TGTGCCAGCAGCCACTCGCGGGGGGGCCAGGACAATGAGCAGTTCTTC. Amino acid sequence: CASSHSRGGQDNEQFF.

This clonotype came up many times. V is TRBV29-1 and J is TRBJ2-1, with 8 nucleotides matching TRBD2. The germline V gene encodes CDR1 SQVTM and CDR2 ANQGSEA. The CDR3 runs to 13 residues. With 5 bases clipped from V and 7 bases from J, the junction kept 7 bases outside the gene matches. The CDR3 spells CSVCPGGGNEQFF. CDR3 DNA sequence: TGCAGCGTTTGTCCGGGAGGGGGGAATGAGCAGTTCTTC.

This clonotype was detected a few times. The chain uses TRBV10-3 and TRBJ1-4; the D gene is possibly TRBD1 (6 bases). The CDR3 extends over 16 amino acids. Trimming left V 0 bases short and J 5 bases short, with 13 bases between. Germline V gene lookup returns CDR1 ENHRY and CDR2 SYGVKD. DNA for the CDR3: TGTGCCATCAGTGAGTCGAGGGCAGGGGCGAATGAAAAACTGTTTTTT. Amino acids: CAISESRAGANEKLFF.

This clonotype was picked up many times. The V gene is TRBV11-2, the J gene TRBJ2-1; weak D call: TRBD2 (5 bases). The germline V gene has CDR1 SGHAT and CDR2 FQNNGV. The ends were cut back, 7 bases at V and 5 bases at J, with 12 bases in the middle. There are 13 residues in the CDR3. The CDR3 nucleotides read TGTGCCAGCATCCACGGGATGGACAATGAGCAGTTCTTC. This gives the protein CASIHGMDNEQFF.

The chain recombines TRBV12-3 or TRBV12-4 with TRBJ1-1; weak D call: TRBD1 (5 bases). This CDR3 region has 15 residues. Trimming stripped 1 base from V and 8 bases from J, with 17 bases between. Written as DNA, the CDR3 is TGTGCCAGCAGTTTAGGGAGGACATCCCAGAGGGAAGCTTTCTTT. Its translation is CASSLGRTSQREAFF.

This clonotype was detected only a few times. The V call is TRBV4-1, the J call TRBJ2-7; perhaps TRBD2 as D (5 bases). Trimming removed 1 base at V and 4 bases at J, with 11 bases between. The germline gives CDR1 MGHRA, CDR2 YSYEKL. This CDR3 comprises 14 residues. CDR3 in amino acids: CASSQADWDYEQYF. Written as DNA, the CDR3 is TGCGCCAGCAGCCAAGCGGACTGGGATTACGAGCAGTACTTC.

The chain employs TRBV6-2 or TRBV6-3 and TRBJ2-3; 10 bases agree with TRBD2. The CDR3 is 18 residues long. The germline CDR1 and CDR2 sequences are MNHEY and SVGEGT. Losses at the gene ends were 2 bases for V and 5 bases for J; bases not matched to a gene: 13. The CDR3 here is CASSYPINERGGRDTQYF. CDR3 nucleotide sequence: TGTGCCAGCAGTTACCCAATAAACGAGCGGGGGGGCCGAGATACGCAGTATTTT.

The chain links TRBV6-2 or TRBV6-3 to TRBJ2-2, with D unclear. This CDR3 contains 13 residues. Germline assignment: CDR1 MNHEY and CDR2 SVGEGT. V was shortened by 2 bases and J by 8 bases, with 9 bases between the two germline ends. Here the CDR3 reads CASSYGDRGELFF. The CDR3 DNA is TGTGCCAGCAGTTACGGGGATCGAGGGGAGCTGTTTTTT.

The J gene is TRBJ1-1, the V gene TRBV2; D call uncertain. V was pared by 7 bases and J by 7 bases, with 10 bases between. Germline-derived CDR1 and CDR2 are SNHLY and FYNNEI. CDR3 length: 11 amino acids. Here the CDR3 reads CASTPRFEAFF. As DNA, the CDR3 is TGTGCCAGCACCCCCCGGTTTGAAGCTTTCTTT.

The gene calls are TRBV6-2 or TRBV6-3 and TRBJ2-7; D perhaps matches TRBD2 (6 bases). Germline CDR1 and CDR2: MNHEY and SVGEGT. This CDR3 has 13 residues. Trimming removed 2 bases at V and 2 bases at J, with 7 bases between. CDR3 sequence (DNA): TGTGCCAGCAGTTACGGGGGGACCTACGAGCAGTACTTC. Translation gives CASSYGGTYEQYF.

The chain recombines TRBV6-5 with TRBJ1-2; 7 bases fit TRBD1. Germline V gives CDR1 MNHEY, CDR2 SVGAGI. The trim removed 0 bases at V and 7 bases at J, leaving 5 bases unmatched. The CDR3 has 14 amino acids. The CDR3 protein is CASSYSQGIGGYTF. Written as DNA, the CDR3 is TGTGCCAGCAGTTACTCACAGGGGATTGGTGGCTACACCTTC.

This clonotype came up many times. The V gene is TRBV19, the J gene TRBJ2-7; possible D gene TRBD2, 6 bases. This CDR3 contains 14 residues. The V gene's germline CDR1 is LNHDA and CDR2 SQIVND (reference sequence). V shed 5 bases and J shed 7 bases, with 18 bases lying between them. The CDR3 loop is CASSPRRGTGEQYF. CDR3 DNA sequence: TGTGCCAGTAGTCCCCGCCGAGGGACTGGGGAGCAGTACTTC.

This clonotype was recorded a few times. This chain uses TRBV5-1 with TRBJ2-1, with D unclear. V dropped 0 bases and J dropped 0 bases, with 13 bases sitting between them. The CDR3 contains 17 residues. CDR1 and CDR2 from the germline V gene are SGHRS and YFSETQ. The CDR3 DNA is TGCGCCAGCAGCTTGGAGTGGATAGGCCGCTCCTACAATGAGCAGTTCTTC. Protein sequence: CASSLEWIGRSYNEQFF.

The V gene is TRBV11-1, the J gene TRBJ2-7; perhaps D is TRBD1 or TRBD2 (5 bases each). This CDR3 has 15 residues. Per germline, CDR1 SGHAT and CDR2 FQDESV (reference sequence). The germline V and J ends were trimmed by 4 bases and 4 bases, with 17 bases remaining between them. CDR3 residues: CASSSTGTVPYEQYF. Here the CDR3 DNA reads TGTGCCAGCAGCTCCACCGGGACCGTGCCTTACGAGCAGTACTTC.

This clonotype was detected only a few times. The chain uses TRBV5-1 and TRBJ1-2; D might be TRBD1 (5 bases). Trimming stripped 0 bases from V and 7 bases from J, with 10 bases between. CDR3 length equals 13 residues. Looked up from germline, CDR1 is SGHRS and CDR2 is YFSETQ. Here the CDR3 reads CASSLAAGTGYTF. CDR3 bases: TGCGCCAGCAGCTTGGCCGCAGGGACTGGCTACACCTTC.

This clonotype was found a few times. The V call is TRBV12-3 or TRBV12-4, the J call TRBJ2-7, with 7 bases aligning to TRBD1. V lost 4 bases to trimming and J lost 2 bases; unmatched junction nucleotides: 5. The CDR3 extends over 14 amino acids. The CDR3 sequence: CASSSTGVPYEQYF. CDR3 nucleotides: TGTGCCAGCAGTTCTACAGGGGTGCCCTACGAGCAGTACTTC.

Many counts were recorded for this clonotype. The chain recombines TRBV4-2 with TRBJ2-1, with 10 positions matching TRBD1. The CDR3 has 17 amino acids. The germline V gene has CDR1 LGHNA and CDR2 YNFKEQ. The V gene end was trimmed by 3 bases and the J gene end by 5 bases; junction bases not matched to a gene: 10. In DNA, the CDR3 is TGTGCCAGCAGCCAGGCACCTACGGGACAGGGGAACAATGAGCAGTTCTTC. Translated: CASSQAPTGQGNNEQFF.